Presented here are 13 T cell receptor beta chains from one specimen sequenced in a study of blood T cell repertoires in COVID-19. Profiled with immunoSEQ multiplex PCR; TCRdb holds only in-frame clones, not every one. The table includes some 31,000 clones, more than 75% detected once. Sequences were obtained from peripheral blood. Source of these receptors: a woman aged 55 to 70 with acute or convalescent COVID-19.

This clone has just a few counts. The V gene is TRBV2, the J gene TRBJ1-2; D might be TRBD1 (6 bases). CDR3 length: 12 amino acids. Germline CDR1 is SNHLY and CDR2 is FYNNEI. The V end lost 7 bases, the J end lost 2 bases, and 8 bases lay between the germline ends. The CDR3 region is CASNTGNYGYTF. The CDR3 DNA is TGTGCCAGCAACACAGGGAACTATGGCTACACCTTC.

This sequence joins TRBV5-4 and TRBJ1-4, with D possibly being TRBD1 (5 bases). The V end was cut by 0 bases, the J end by 5 bases, with 5 bases between. The V gene's germline CDR1 is SGHNT and CDR2 YYREEE (reference sequence). This CDR3 has 13 residues. Here the CDR3 DNA reads TGTGCCAGCAGCTTGGCAGGGAATGAAAAACTGTTTTTT. Its protein is CASSLAGNEKLFF.

This chain uses TRBV5-1 with TRBJ1-2; 7 bases match TRBD1. The germline V gene has CDR1 SGHRS and CDR2 YFSETQ. Trimming at V came to 0 bases and at J to 0 bases, leaving 8 bases not matched to a gene. The CDR3 totals 17 residues. The DNA of the CDR3 is TGCGCCAGCAGCTTGGCCTTAGGGGACAGATCTAACTATGGCTACACCTTC. This encodes CASSLALGDRSNYGYTF.

The chain couples TRBV5-1 to TRBJ1-4, with a tentative D call TRBD1 (6 bases). Germline CDR1 is SGHRS and CDR2 is YFSETQ. Trimming removed 2 bases from V and 7 bases from J, with 9 bases in between. CDR3 length equals 13 residues. This chain's CDR3 is CASSLNRVEKLFF. As DNA, the CDR3 is TGCGCCAGCAGCTTAAACAGGGTTGAAAAACTGTTTTTT.

The chain carries TRBV5-1 and TRBJ1-1; 9 bases map to TRBD1. Looked up from germline, CDR1 is SGHRS and CDR2 is YFSETQ. J gave up 0 bases and V 5 bases, and 8 bases lay outside the gene matches. CDR3 length: 16 residues. CDR3 nucleotide sequence: TGCGCCAGCAGTAGGACAGGGGCTGGTTTGAACACTGAAGCTTTCTTT. It translates to CASSRTGAGLNTEAFF.

This CDR3 reads CASSFSRLMSSYNEQFF. The CDR3 DNA sequence: TGTGCCAGCAGTTTCTCCCGACTAATGAGCTCCTACAATGAGCAGTTCTTC. The V call is TRBV28, the J call TRBJ2-1; D possibly corresponds to TRBD2 (5 bases). CDR3 size: 17 residues. Germline CDR1 and CDR2: MDHEN and SYDVKM. V dropped 3 bases and J dropped 0 bases, with 15 bases sitting between them. Drawing the rest from reference TRBV28 and TRBJ2-1, the complete variable domain is DVKVTQSSRYLVKRTGEKVFLECVQDMDHENMFWYRQDPGLGLRLIYFSYDVKMKEKGDIPEGYSVSREKKERFSLILESASTNQTSMYLCASSFSRLMSSYNEQFFGPGTRLTVL.

This chain joins TRBV13 and TRBJ2-1; perhaps TRBD2 as D (6 bases). Germline assignment: CDR1 PRHDT and CDR2 FYEKMQ (reference sequence). The CDR3 has 17 amino acids. The ends were cut back, 1 base at V and 0 bases at J, with 13 bases in the middle. For the CDR3, the DNA is TGTGCCAGCAGCTTAGTAGCGGTCCAGAGCTCCTACAATGAGCAGTTCTTC. It is translated as CASSLVAVQSSYNEQFF.

This clone occurred once. This chain connects TRBV7-9 to TRBJ1-4, with TRBD1 as a possible D gene (5 bases). Trimming shortened V by 5 bases and J by 0 bases, and 7 bases separated the two germline ends. Germline assignment: CDR1 SEHNR and CDR2 FQNEAQ (reference sequence). The CDR3 spans 14 residues. The CDR3 here is CASSPRATNEKLFF. The CDR3 region has the DNA TGTGCCAGCAGCCCCAGGGCAACTAATGAAAAACTGTTTTTT.

This chain links TRBV29-1 with TRBJ2-7, with a weak D call TRBD1 (6 bases). CDR3 length equals 13 residues. The V end lost 1 base, the J end lost 3 bases, and 10 bases lay between the germline ends. Germline lookup yields CDR1 SQVTM and CDR2 ANQGSEA. The DNA for the CDR3 is TGCAGCGTTGAAGGTCCGACAGGCTACGAGCAGTACTTC. Protein sequence: CSVEGPTGYEQYF.

This rearrangement joins TRBV27 to TRBJ1-2; tentative D call: TRBD1 (5 bases). V shed 2 bases and J shed 7 bases, with 26 bases lying between them. Germline CDR1 MNHEY, CDR2 SMNVEV (reference sequence). This CDR3 has 18 residues. CDR3 bases: TGTGCCAGCAGTTTAGAGGTTGGGGCTGGAGGGGTCGTTCGTGGCTACACCTTC. It yields the protein CASSLEVGAGGVVRGYTF.

The genes are TRBV14 and TRBJ1-1, with TRBD1 matching over 8 bases. Trimming at V came to 6 bases and at J to 4 bases, leaving 13 bases not matched to a gene. The CDR3 has 16 residues. In germline, CDR1 is SGHDN, CDR2 FVKESK. This CDR3 is CASSLLTGVPSTEAFF. The DNA for the CDR3 is TGTGCCAGCAGTCTATTGACAGGGGTTCCTAGCACTGAAGCTTTCTTT.

This clone turned up a few times. This rearrangement joins TRBV30 to TRBJ1-2; unclear D gene. The ends were cut back, 2 bases at V and 6 bases at J, with 7 bases in the middle. The CDR3 spans 11 residues. The germline CDR1 and CDR2 sequences are GTSNPN and SVGIG (reference sequence). CDR3 sequence reads: CAWSPIDGYTF. The CDR3 DNA is TGTGCCTGGAGTCCCATTGATGGCTACACCTTC.

This clone was seen more than once but under ten times. The chain links TRBV6-2 or TRBV6-3 to TRBJ1-6; 8 nucleotides line up with TRBD1. Germline V CDR1 and CDR2: MNHEY, SVGEGT. The CDR3 covers 15 residues. Trimming took 0 bases from V and 8 from J; bases not matched to a gene: 3. The DNA of the CDR3 is TGTGCCAGCAGTTACTCTCCAGGGGGCGATTCACCCCTCCACTTT. Residues: CASSYSPGGDSPLHF.